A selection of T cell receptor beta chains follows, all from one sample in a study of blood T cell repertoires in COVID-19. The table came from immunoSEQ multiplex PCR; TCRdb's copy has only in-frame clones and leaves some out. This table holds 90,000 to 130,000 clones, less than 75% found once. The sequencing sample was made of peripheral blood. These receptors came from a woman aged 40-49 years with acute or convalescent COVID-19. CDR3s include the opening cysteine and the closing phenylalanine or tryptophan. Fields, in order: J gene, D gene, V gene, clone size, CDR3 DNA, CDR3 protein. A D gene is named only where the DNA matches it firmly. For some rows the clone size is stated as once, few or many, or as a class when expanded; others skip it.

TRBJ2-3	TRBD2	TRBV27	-	TGTGCCAGCAGTTTAATGCTAGCGGGGGGGATCACAGATACGCAGTATTTT	CASSLMLAGGITDTQYF
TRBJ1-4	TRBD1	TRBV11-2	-	TGTGCCAGCAGTTACTCCCAGGGGGCTAATGAAAAACTGTTTTTT	CASSYSQGANEKLFF
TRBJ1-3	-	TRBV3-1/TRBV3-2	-	TGTGCCAGCAGCCGAGCCTCAGGGCAGATTGGAAACACCATATATTTT	CASSRASGQIGNTIYF
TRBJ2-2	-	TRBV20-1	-	TGCAGTGCTAGTTTTCCCCGGGCGAACACCGGGGAGCTGTTTTTT	CSASFPRANTGELFF
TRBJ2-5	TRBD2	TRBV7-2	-	TGTGCCAGCAGCCGCACTAGCGGGGCCCTGGGGGAGACCCAGTACTTC	CASSRTSGALGETQYF
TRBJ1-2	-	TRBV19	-	TGTGCCAGTAGACGCGGAGGCACAGACTATGGCTACACCTTC	CASRRGGTDYGYTF
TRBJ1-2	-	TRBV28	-	TGTGCCAGCAGGTCGGGCCTCCTAGCTTGGTATGGCTACACCTTC	CASRSGLLAWYGYTF
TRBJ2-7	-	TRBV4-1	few	TGCGCCAGCAGCCCACAGGGAACCTCCTACGAGCAGTACTTC	CASSPQGTSYEQYF
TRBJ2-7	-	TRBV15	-	TGTGCCACCAGCAGATTCACGGAGGGACCCTACGAGCAGTACTTC	CATSRFTEGPYEQYF
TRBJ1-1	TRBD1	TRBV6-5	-	TGTGCCAGCAGACCCAGACAGGGGTCGGACACTGAAGCTTTCTTT	CASRPRQGSDTEAFF
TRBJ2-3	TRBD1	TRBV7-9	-	TGTGCCAGCAGCTCCGGCACAGGGGGCATGAGTAGCACAGATACGCAGTATTTT	CASSSGTGGMSSTDTQYF
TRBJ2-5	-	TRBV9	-	TGTGCCAGCAGCGGCGAGGGGGGGGCGGAGACCCAGTACTTC	CASSGEGGAETQYF
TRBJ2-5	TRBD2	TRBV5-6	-	TGTGCCAGCAGCTTGGTGCTAGCGGAAGAGACCCAGTACTTC	CASSLVLAEETQYF